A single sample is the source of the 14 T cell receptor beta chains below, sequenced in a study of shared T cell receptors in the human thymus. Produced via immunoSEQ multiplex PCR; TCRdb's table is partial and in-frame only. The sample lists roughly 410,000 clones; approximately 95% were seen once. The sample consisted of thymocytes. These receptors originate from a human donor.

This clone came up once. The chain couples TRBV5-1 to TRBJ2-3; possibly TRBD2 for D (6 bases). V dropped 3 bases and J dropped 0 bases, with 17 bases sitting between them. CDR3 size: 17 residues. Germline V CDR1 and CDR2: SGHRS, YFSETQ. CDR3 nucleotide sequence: TGCGCCAGCAGCTCCAAAAACGGGGGACCTAGCACAGATACGCAGTATTTT. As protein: CASSSKNGGPSTDTQYF.

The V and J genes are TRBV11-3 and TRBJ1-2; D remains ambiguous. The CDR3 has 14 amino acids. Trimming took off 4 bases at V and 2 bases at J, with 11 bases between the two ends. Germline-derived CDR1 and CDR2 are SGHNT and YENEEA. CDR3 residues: CASSCRTTNYGYTF. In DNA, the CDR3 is TGTGCCAGCAGCTGCCGAACGACCAACTATGGCTACACCTTC.

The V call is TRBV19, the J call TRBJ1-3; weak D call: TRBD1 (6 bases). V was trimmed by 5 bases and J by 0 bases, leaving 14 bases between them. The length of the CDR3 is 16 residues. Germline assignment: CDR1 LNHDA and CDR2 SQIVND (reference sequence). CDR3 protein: CASSVYRELSGNTIYF. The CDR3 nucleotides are TGTGCCAGTAGTGTATACAGGGAACTCTCTGGAAACACCATATATTTT.

The CDR3: CASSGQAFYGYTF. The CDR3 nucleotides are TGTGCCAGCAGTGGACAGGCCTTCTATGGCTACACCTTC. The genes are TRBV27 and TRBJ1-2; 7 bases fit TRBD1. CDR3 length: 13 residues. From germline, CDR1 is MNHEY and CDR2 SMNVEV (reference sequence). Trimming removed 5 bases from V and 4 bases from J; junction bases left unmatched: 4.

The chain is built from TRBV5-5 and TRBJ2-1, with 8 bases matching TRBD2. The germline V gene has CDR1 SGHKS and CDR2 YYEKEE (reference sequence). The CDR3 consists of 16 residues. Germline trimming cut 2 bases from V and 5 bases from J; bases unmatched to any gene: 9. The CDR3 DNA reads TGTGCCAGCAGCTTTTGGGCGGGAGGTCGACACAATGAGCAGTTCTTC. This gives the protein CASSFWAGGRHNEQFF.

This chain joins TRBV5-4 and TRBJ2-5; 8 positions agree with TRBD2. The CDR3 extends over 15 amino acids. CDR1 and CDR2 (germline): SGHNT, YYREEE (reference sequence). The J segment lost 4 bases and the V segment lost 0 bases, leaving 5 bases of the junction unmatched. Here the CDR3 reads CASSLVGRERETQYF. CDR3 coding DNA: TGTGCCAGCAGCTTGGTCGGGAGGGAACGAGAGACCCAGTACTTC.

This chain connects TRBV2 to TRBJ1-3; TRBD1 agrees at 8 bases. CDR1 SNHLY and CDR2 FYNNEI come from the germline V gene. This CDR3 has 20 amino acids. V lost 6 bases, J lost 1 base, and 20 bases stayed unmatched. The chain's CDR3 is CASSFDPGQDILGSGNTIYF. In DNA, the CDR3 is TGTGCCAGCAGCTTTGACCCGGGACAGGATATCCTCGGGTCTGGAAACACCATATATTTT.

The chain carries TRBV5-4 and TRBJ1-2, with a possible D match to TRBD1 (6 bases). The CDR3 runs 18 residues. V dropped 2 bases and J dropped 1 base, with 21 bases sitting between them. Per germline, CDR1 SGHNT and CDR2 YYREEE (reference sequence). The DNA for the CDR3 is TGTGCCAGCAGCTTCAATCCGGGACAACGGAGACTTAACTATGGCTACACCTTC. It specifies CASSFNPGQRRLNYGYTF.

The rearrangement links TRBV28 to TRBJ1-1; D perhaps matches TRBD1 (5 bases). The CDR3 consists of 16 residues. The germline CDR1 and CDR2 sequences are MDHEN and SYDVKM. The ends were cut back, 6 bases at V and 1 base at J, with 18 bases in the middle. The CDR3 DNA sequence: TGTGCCAGCAGCTCCCTCGGGCAGGGTAAGAACACTGAAGCTTTCTTT. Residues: CASSSLGQGKNTEAFF.

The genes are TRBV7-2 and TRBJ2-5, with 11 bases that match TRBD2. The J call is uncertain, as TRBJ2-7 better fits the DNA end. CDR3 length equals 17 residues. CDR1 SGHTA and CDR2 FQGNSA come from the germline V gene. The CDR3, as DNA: TGTGCCAGCAGCTCCGCCTTAGCGGGAGGGCCTCGACACGAGCAGTACTTC. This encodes CASSSALAGGPRHEQYF.

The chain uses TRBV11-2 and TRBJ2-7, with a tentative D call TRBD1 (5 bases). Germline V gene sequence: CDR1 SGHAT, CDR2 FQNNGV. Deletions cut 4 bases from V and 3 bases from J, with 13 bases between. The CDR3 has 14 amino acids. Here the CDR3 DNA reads TGTGCCAGCAGCTCCCACTCAGGGAACTACGAGCAGTACTTC. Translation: CASSSHSGNYEQYF.

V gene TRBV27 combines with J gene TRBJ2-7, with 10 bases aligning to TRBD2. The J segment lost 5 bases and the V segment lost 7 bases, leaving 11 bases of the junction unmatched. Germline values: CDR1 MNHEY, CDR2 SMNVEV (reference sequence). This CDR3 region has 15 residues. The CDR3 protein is CASTRRTSGFNEQYF. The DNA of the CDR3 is TGTGCCAGCACGAGAAGGACTAGCGGATTCAACGAGCAGTACTTC.

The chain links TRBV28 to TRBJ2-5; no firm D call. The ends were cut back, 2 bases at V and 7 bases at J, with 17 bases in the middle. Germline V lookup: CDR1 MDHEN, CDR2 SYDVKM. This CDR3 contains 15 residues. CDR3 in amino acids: CASSLGTGVGGTQYF. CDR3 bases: TGTGCCAGCAGTTTAGGTACTGGGGTTGGTGGGACCCAGTACTTC.

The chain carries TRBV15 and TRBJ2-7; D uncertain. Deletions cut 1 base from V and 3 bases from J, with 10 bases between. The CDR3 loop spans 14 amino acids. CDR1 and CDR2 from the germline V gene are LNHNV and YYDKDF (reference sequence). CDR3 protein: CATSRGSGFYEQYF. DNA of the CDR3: TGTGCCACCAGCAGAGGATCCGGATTCTACGAGCAGTACTTC.